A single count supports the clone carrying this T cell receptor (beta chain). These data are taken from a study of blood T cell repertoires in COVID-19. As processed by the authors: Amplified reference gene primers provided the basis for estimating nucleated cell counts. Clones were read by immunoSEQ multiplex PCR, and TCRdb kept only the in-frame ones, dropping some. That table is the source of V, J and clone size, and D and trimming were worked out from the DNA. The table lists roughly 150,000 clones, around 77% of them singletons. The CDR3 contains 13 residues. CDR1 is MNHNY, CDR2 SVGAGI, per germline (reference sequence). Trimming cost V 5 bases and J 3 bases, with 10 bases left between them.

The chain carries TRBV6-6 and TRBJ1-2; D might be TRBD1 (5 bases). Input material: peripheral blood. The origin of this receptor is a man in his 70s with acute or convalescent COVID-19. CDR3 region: CASSPQVHYGYTF. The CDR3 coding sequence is TGTGCCAGCAGTCCACAGGTCCACTATGGCTACACCTTC.